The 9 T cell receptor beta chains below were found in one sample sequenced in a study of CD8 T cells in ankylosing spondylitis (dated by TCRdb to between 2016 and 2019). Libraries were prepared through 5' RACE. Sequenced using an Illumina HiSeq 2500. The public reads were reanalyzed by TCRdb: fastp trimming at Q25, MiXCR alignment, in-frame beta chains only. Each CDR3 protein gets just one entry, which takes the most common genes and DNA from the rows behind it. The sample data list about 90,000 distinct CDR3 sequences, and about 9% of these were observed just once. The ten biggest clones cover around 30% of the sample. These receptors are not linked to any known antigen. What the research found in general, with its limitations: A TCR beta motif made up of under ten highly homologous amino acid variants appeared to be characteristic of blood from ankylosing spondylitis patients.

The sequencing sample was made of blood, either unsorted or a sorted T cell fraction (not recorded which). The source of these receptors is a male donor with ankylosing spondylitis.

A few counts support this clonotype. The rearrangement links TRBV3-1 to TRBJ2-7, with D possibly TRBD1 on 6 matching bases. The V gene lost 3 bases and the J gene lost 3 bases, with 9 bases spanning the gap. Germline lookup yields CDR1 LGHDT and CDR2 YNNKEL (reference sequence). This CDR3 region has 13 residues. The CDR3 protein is CASSHPDSYEQYF. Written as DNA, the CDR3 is TGTGCCAGCAGCCATCCGGACAGCTACGAGCAGTACTTC.

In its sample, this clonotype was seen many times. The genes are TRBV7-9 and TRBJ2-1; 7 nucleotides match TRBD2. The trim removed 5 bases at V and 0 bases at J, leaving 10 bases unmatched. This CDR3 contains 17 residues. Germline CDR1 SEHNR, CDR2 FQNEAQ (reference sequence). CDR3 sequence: CASSLRASGLSYNEQFF. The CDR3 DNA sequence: TGTGCCAGCAGCCTGAGGGCTAGCGGTCTCTCCTACAATGAGCAGTTCTTC.

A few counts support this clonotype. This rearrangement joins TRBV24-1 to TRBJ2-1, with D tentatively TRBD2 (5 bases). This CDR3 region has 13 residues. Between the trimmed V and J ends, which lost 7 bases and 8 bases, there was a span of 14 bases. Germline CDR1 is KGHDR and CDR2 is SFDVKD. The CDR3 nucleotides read TGTGCCACCAGGACTCGAAACGGGGATGAGCAGTTCTTC. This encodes CATRTRNGDEQFF.

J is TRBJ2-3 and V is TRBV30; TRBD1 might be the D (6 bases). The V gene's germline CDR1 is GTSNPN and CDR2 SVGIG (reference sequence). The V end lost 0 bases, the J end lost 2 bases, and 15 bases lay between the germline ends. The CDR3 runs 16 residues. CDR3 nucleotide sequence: TGTGCCTGGAGTGTACAAGCGTACAGGGTCACAGATACGCAGTATTTT. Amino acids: CAWSVQAYRVTDTQYF.

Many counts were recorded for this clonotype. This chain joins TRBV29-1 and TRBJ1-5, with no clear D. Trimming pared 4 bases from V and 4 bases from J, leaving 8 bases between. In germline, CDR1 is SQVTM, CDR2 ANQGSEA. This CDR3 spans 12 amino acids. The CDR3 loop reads CSVVGNNQPQHF. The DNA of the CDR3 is TGCAGCGTTGTGGGGAATAATCAGCCCCAGCATTTT.

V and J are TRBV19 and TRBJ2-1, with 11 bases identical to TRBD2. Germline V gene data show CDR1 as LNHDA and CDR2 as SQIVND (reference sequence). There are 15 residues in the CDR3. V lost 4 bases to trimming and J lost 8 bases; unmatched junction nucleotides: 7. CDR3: CASSTTSGRWDEQFF. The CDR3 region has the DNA TGTGCCAGTAGTACAACTAGCGGGAGATGGGATGAGCAGTTCTTC.

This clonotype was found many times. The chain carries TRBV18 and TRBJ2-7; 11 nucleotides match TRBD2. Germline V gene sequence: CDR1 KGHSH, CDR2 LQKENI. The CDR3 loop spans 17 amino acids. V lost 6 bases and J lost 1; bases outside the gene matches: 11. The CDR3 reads CASSHPPGLAESYEQYF. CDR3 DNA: TGTGCCAGCTCTCATCCCCCGGGACTAGCGGAATCCTACGAGCAGTACTTC.

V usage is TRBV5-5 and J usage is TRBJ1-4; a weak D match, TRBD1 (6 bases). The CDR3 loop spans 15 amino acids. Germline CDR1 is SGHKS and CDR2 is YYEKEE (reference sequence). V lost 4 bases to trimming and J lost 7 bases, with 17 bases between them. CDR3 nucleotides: TGTGCCAGCAGCACAGGGCCGGGACTTGCTGAAAAACTGTTTTTT. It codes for CASSTGPGLAEKLFF.

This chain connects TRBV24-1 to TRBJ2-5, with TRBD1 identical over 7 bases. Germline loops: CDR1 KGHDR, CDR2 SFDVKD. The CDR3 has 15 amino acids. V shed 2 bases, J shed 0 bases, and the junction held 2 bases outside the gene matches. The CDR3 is CATSDSGQNQETQYF. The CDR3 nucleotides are TGTGCCACCAGTGATTCGGGACAGAACCAAGAGACCCAGTACTTC.